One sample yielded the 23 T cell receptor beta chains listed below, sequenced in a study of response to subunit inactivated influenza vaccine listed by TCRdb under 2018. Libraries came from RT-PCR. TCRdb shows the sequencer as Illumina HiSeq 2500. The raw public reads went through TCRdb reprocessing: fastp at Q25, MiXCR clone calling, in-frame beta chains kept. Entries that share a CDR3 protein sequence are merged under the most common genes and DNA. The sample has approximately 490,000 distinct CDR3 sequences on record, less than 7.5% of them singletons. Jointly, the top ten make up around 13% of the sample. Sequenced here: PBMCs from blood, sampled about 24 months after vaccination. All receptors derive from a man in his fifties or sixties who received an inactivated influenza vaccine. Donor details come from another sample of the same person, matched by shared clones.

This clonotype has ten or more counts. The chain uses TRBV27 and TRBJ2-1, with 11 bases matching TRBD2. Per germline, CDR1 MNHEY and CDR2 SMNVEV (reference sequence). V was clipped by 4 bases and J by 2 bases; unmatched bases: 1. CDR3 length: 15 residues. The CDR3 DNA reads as TGTGCCAGCAGTTCGACTAGCGGGACCTACAATGAGCAGTTCTTC. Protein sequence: CASSSTSGTYNEQFF.

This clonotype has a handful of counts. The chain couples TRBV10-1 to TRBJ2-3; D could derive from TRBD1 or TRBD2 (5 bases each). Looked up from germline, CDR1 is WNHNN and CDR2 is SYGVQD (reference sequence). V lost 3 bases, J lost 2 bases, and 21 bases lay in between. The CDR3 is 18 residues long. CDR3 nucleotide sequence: TGCGCCAGCAGTGACCCCGCCGGGACCGCCATGACCACAGATACGCAGTATTTT. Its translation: CASSDPAGTAMTTDTQYF.

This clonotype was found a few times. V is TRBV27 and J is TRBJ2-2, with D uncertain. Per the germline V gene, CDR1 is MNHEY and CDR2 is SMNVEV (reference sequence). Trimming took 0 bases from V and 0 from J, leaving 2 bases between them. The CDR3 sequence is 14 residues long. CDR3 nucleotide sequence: TGTGCCAGCAGTTTATCGCCGAACACCGGGGAGCTGTTTTTT. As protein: CASSLSPNTGELFF.

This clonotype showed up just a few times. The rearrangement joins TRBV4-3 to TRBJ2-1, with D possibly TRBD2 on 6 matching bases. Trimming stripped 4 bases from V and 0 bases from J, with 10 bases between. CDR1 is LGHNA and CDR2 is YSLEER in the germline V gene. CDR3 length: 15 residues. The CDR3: CASSRGTLSYNEQFF. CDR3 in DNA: TGCGCCAGCAGCCGCGGGACTCTCTCCTACAATGAGCAGTTCTTC.

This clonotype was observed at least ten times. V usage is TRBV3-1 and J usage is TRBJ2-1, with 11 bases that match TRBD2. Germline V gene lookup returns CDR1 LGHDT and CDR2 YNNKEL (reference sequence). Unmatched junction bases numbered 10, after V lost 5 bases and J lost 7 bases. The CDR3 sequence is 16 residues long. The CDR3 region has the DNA TGTGCCAGCAGCGATACCCTAGCGGGAGGACCAAATGAGCAGTTCTTC. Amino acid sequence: CASSDTLAGGPNEQFF.

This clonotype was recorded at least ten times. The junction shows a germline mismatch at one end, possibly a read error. The CDR3 nucleotides are TGTGCCAGCAGTTTAGGGGCAGGGGGCAATCAGCCCCAGCATTTT. Amino acids: CASSLGAGGNQPQHF. The chain employs TRBV7-2 and TRBJ1-5; perhaps TRBD1 as D (6 bases). The length of the CDR3 is 15 residues. CDR1 SGHTA and CDR2 FQGNSA come from the germline V gene.

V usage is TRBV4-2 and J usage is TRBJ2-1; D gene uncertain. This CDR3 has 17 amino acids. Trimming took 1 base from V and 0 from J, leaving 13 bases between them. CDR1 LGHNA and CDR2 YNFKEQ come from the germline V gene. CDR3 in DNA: TGTGCCAGCAGCCAAGTGAAAGGGATGAGCTCCTACAATGAGCAGTTCTTC. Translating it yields CASSQVKGMSSYNEQFF.

CDR3 loop: CSAKKYNEQYF. The CDR3, as DNA: TGCAGCGCCAAGAAGTACAATGAGCAGTACTTC. V usage is TRBV29-1 and J usage is TRBJ2-1; D is unclear. The DNA matches TRBJ2-7 better at its end, which makes the J call doubtful. The CDR3 has 11 amino acids. CDR1 is SQVTM, CDR2 ANQGSEA, per germline.

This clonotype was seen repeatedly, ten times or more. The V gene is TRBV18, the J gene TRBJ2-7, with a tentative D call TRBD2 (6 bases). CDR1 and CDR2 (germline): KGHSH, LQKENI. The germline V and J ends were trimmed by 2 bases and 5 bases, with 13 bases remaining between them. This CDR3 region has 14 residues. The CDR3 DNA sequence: TGTGCCAGCTCACCAAATGGAGGGTTCCACGAGCAGTACTTC. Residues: CASSPNGGFHEQYF.

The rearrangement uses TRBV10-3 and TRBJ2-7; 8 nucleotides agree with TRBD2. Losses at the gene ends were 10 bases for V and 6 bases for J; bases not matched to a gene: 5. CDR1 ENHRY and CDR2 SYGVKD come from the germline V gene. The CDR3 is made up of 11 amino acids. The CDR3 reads CATLAGREQYF. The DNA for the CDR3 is TGTGCCACCTTAGCGGGGCGCGAGCAGTACTTC.

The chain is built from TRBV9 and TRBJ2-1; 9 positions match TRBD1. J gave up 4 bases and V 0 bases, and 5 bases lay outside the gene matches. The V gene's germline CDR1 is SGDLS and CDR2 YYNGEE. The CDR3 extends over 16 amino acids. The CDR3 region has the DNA TGTGCCAGCAGCGTAGGAGGGACAGGGAGTTACAATGAGCAGTTCTTC. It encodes CASSVGGTGSYNEQFF.

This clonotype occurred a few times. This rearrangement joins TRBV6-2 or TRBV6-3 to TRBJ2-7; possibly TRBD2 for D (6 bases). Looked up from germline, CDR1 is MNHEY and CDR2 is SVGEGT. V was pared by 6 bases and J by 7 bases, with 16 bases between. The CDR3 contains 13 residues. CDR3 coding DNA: TGTGCCAGCAGGCACACCGGGACTCAAGAGCAGTACTTC. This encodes CASRHTGTQEQYF.

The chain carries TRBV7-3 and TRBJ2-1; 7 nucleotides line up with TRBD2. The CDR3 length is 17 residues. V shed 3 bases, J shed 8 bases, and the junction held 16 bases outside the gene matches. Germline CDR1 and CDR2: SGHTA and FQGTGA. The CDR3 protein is CASSLEWGGAGADEQFF. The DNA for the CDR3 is TGTGCCAGCAGCTTGGAATGGGGGGGTGCGGGAGCGGATGAGCAGTTCTTC.

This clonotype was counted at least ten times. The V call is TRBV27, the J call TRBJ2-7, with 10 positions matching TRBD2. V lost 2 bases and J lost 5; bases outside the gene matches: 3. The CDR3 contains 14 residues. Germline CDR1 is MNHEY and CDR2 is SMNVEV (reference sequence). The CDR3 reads CASSLIAGGDEQYF. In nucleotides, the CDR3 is TGTGCCAGCAGTTTAATAGCGGGAGGTGACGAGCAGTACTTC.

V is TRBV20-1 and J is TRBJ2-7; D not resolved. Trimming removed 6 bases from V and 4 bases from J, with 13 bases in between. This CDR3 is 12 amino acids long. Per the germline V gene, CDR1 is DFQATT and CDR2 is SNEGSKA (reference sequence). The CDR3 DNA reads TGCAGTGCGCAGGCCGACGGGTACGAGCAGTACTTC. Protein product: CSAQADGYEQYF.

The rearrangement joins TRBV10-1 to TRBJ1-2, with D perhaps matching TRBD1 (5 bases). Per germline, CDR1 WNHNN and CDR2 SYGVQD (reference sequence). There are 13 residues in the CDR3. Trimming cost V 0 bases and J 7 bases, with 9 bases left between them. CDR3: CASSESRGVGYTF. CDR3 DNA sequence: TGCGCCAGCAGTGAGTCCCGAGGGGTTGGCTACACCTTC.

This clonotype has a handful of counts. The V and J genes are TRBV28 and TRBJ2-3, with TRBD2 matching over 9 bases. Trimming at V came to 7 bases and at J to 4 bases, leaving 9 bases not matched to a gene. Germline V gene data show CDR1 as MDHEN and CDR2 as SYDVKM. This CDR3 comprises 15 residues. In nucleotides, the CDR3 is TGTGCCAGCATCCTTAGCGGGAGAGGCGCAGATACGCAGTATTTT. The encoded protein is CASILSGRGADTQYF.

CDR3 amino acids: CASNKGTVSSPLHF. The CDR3 region has the DNA TGTGCCAGCAACAAGGGGACAGTCAGTTCACCCCTCCACTTT. The chain couples TRBV6-2 or TRBV6-3 to TRBJ1-6, with 7 bases that match TRBD1. The CDR3 is made up of 14 amino acids. Germline CDR1 reads MNHEY; CDR2 reads SVGEGT. Trimming at V came to 7 bases and at J to 9 bases, leaving 9 bases not matched to a gene.

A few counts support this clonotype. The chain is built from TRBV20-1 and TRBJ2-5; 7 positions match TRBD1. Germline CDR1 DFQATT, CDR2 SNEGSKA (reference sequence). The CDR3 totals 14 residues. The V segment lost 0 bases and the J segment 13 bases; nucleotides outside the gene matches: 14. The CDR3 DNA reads TGCAGTGCTAGAGATGCAGACAGGGTGGACCGCGGGTACTTC. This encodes CSARDADRVDRGYF.

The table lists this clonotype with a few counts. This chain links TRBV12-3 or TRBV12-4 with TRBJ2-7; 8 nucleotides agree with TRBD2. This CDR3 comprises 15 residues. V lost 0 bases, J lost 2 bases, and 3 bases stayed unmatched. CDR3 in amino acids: CASSLAELAAYEQYF. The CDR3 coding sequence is TGTGCCAGCAGTTTAGCGGAACTAGCGGCCTACGAGCAGTACTTC.

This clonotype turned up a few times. In DNA, the CDR3 is TGTGCCAGCAGTTTAAAGGGGACTAGCGGGAGTTTCTCCTCCTACGAGCAGTACTTC. Translating gives CASSLKGTSGSFSSYEQYF. The chain employs TRBV12-3 or TRBV12-4 and TRBJ2-7; 14 positions agree with TRBD2. The CDR3 consists of 19 residues. The ends lost 2 bases at V and 0 bases at J; junction bases unmatched: 9.

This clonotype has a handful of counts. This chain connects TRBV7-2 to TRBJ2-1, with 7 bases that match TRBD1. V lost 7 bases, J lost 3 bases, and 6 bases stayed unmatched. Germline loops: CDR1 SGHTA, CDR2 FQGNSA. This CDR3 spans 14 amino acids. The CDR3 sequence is CASTQDRLYNEQFF. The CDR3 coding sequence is TGTGCCAGCACCCAGGACAGGCTCTACAATGAGCAGTTCTTC.

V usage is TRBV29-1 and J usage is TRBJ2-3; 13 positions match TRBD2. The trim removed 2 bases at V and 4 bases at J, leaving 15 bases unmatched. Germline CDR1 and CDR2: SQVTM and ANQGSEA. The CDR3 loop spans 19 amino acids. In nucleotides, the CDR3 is TGCAGCGTTGAATTAACTAGCGGGGGGGCCCCACAATTGGCAGATACGCAGTATTTT. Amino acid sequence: CSVELTSGGAPQLADTQYF.